Listed here are 20 T cell receptor beta chains from one sample, sequenced in a study of blood T cells in healthy people across ages. A sample-barcoded 5' primer and a J-beta primer mix were used in a second PCR of roughly 7 to 11 cycles. MiXCR was run by TCRdb on the 5' RACE reads, yielding one entry per CDR3 protein. The table records more than 800,000 distinct CDR3 sequences, about 30% of them present only once. Sequenced sample: blood. These receptors all stem from a woman older than 75 in good health.

The chain recombines TRBV12-3 or TRBV12-4 with TRBJ1-1; 7 positions agree with TRBD1. The V segment lost 6 bases and the J segment 8 bases; nucleotides outside the gene matches: 9. CDR3 length: 13 amino acids. The CDR3 nucleotides are TGTGCCAGCAGAACGACAGGGCCGAAAGAAGCTTTCTTT. Its translation: CASRTTGPKEAFF.

Regarding this clonotype: A clone one base away is much larger, so this may be a read error. This likely comes from a read error, as the CDR3 has no conserved phenylalanine or tryptophan at its end. V usage is TRBV6-1 and J usage is TRBJ2-4, with TRBD2 identical over 9 bases. The germline V gene encodes CDR1 MNHNS and CDR2 SASEGT. The length of the CDR3 is 16 residues. V gave up 5 bases and J gave up 0 bases; unmatched junction bases: 5. The chain's CDR3 is CASSISGGAAKNIQYC. The CDR3, as DNA: TGTGCCAGCAGTATTAGCGGGGGCGCAGCCAAAAACATTCAGTACTGC.

This clonotype was seen a handful of times. A read error may explain this, as a much larger clone is one base away. The V and J genes are TRBV7-2 and TRBJ2-7; D may be TRBD1 or TRBD2 (5 bases each). The end of the DNA is better explained by TRBJ2-5, so the J call may be wrong. Germline CDR1 and CDR2: SGHTA and FQGNSA. The length of the CDR3 is 15 residues. The CDR3 spells CTSSFGQGAAETQYF. Written as DNA, the CDR3 is TGTACCAGCAGCTTCGGCCAGGGAGCTGCAGAGACCCAGTACTTC.

This clonotype was detected ten times or more. This chain links TRBV5-6 with TRBJ2-3, with TRBD2 as a possible D gene (5 bases). Germline values: CDR1 SGHDT, CDR2 YYEEEE. With 6 bases removed from V and 2 bases from J, the gap between germline ends came to 16 bases. This CDR3 is 15 amino acids long. The CDR3 loop is CASNLEGLYTDTQYF. In DNA, the CDR3 is TGTGCCAGCAATCTTGAGGGTTTGTACACAGATACGCAGTATTTT.

This sequence joins TRBV20-1 and TRBJ1-2, with TRBD1 matching 10 bases. This CDR3 comprises 15 residues. Germline V gives CDR1 DFQATT, CDR2 SNEGSKA (reference sequence). V lost 1 base to trimming and J lost 4 bases; unmatched junction nucleotides: 6. The CDR3 bases are TGCAGTGCTAGAGGAGGGGACAGGGGTACCTATGGCTACACCTTC. This codes for CSARGGDRGTYGYTF.

About this clonotype: A read error may account for a junction end that differs from germline. The rearrangement uses TRBV29-1 and TRBJ2-2, with 8 bases fitting TRBD2. The V gene's germline CDR1 is SQVTM and CDR2 ANQGSEA. The CDR3 contains 16 residues. The CDR3 DNA sequence: TGCAGTGTTGTATTCCAGCGGGGGTTTCACACCGGGGAGCTGGTTTTT. It encodes CSVVFQRGFHTGELVF.

The chain employs TRBV20-1 and TRBJ2-5; 10 nucleotides match TRBD2. CDR3 length equals 14 residues. The V gene end was trimmed by 5 bases and the J gene end by 11 bases; junction bases not matched to a gene: 14. Germline V lookup: CDR1 DFQATT, CDR2 SNEGSKA (reference sequence). The CDR3 is CSAGYSGGSNEQYF. The CDR3 region has the DNA TGCAGTGCTGGGTATAGCGGGGGGTCCAATGAGCAGTACTTC.

This clonotype was counted a few times. V and J are TRBV4-2 and TRBJ1-3; no clear D. This CDR3 comprises 16 residues. Looked up from germline, CDR1 is LGHNA and CDR2 is YNFKEQ. V lost 2 bases, J lost 0 bases, and 11 bases lay in between. The DNA for the CDR3 is TGTGCCAGCAGCCAATACATGAGAACCTCTGGAAACACCATATATTTT. Translation gives CASSQYMRTSGNTIYF.

This clonotype was recorded at least ten times. This chain connects TRBV2 to TRBJ2-7, with unresolved D. This CDR3 comprises 13 residues. V was pared by 4 bases and J by 6 bases, with 13 bases between. The germline V gene encodes CDR1 SNHLY and CDR2 FYNNEI. The CDR3 loop reads CASSVVFSPEQYF. CDR3 in DNA: TGTGCCAGCAGTGTTGTTTTTTCTCCCGAGCAGTACTTC.

The sample holds many counts of this clonotype. The genes are TRBV5-1 and TRBJ1-1; D not certain. Germline CDR1 and CDR2: SGHRS and YFSETQ. The CDR3 contains 14 residues. The V end was cut by 0 bases, the J end by 2 bases, with 8 bases between. CDR3 bases: TGCGCCAGCAGCTTGGCCCCACCCAACACTGAAGCTTTCTTT. Translation gives CASSLAPPNTEAFF.

This chain joins TRBV6-6 and TRBJ2-3; D unresolved. The germline V gene encodes CDR1 MNHNY and CDR2 SVGAGI (reference sequence). Trimming took 10 bases from V and 4 from J, leaving 27 bases between them. This CDR3 spans 17 amino acids. The CDR3 is CATSYPKSGIRADTQYF. In DNA form, the CDR3 reads TGTGCCACAAGTTACCCAAAGTCGGGTATTAGGGCAGATACGCAGTATTTT.

In this sample, this clonotype turned up many times. CDR3 in amino acids: CASSSRAIYSGGPSSGANVLTF. The CDR3 coding sequence is TGTGCCAGCAGTTCTAGGGCGATATACAGCGGAGGGCCTAGCTCTGGGGCCAACGTCCTGACTTTC. This chain uses TRBV27 with TRBJ2-6; tentatively, D is TRBD2 (6 bases). Per the germline V gene, CDR1 is MNHEY and CDR2 is SMNVEV (reference sequence). CDR3 length equals 22 residues. Trimming took off 4 bases at V and 0 bases at J, with 28 bases between the two ends.

This clonotype was recorded at least ten times. The chain is built from TRBV7-9 and TRBJ1-4; D is unclear. The germline gives CDR1 SEHNR, CDR2 FQNEAQ (reference sequence). The ends were cut back, 0 bases at V and 4 bases at J, with 9 bases in the middle. The CDR3 totals 15 residues. As DNA, the CDR3 is TGTGCCAGCAGCTTAGCCGGTCTACGTAATGAAAAACTGTTTTTT. Translation gives CASSLAGLRNEKLFF.

The sample holds a few counts of this clonotype. V usage is TRBV7-2 and J usage is TRBJ1-1; perhaps TRBD1 as D (5 bases). V was cut by 1 base and J by 13 bases, with 13 bases left in between. CDR3 length: 12 amino acids. Looked up from germline, CDR1 is SGHTA and CDR2 is FQGNSA. CDR3 sequence reads: CASSLVGGVDFF. The CDR3 DNA follows: TGTGCCAGCAGCTTAGTGGGAGGGGTTGATTTCTTT.

This clonotype appeared a few times. The junction and the germline gene differ at one end; a read error may be behind it. The chain combines TRBV6-5 with TRBJ2-2; possibly TRBD2 for D (5 bases). This CDR3 contains 16 residues. From germline, CDR1 is MNHEY and CDR2 SVGAGI. The CDR3 protein is CASSYSSEKNTGERFF. CDR3 nucleotides: TGTGCCAGCAGTTACTCTTCGGAGAAGAACACCGGGGAGCGGTTTTTT.

This clonotype has a handful of counts. The rearrangement links TRBV4-2 to TRBJ2-2, with no clear D. Germline lookup yields CDR1 LGHNA and CDR2 YNFKEQ. The CDR3 covers 16 residues. V was shortened by 0 bases and J by 1 base, with 9 bases between the two germline ends. CDR3 sequence: CASSQEATRNTGELFF. The CDR3 bases are TGTGCCAGCAGCCAAGAAGCCACAAGGAACACCGGGGAGCTGTTTTTT.

This clonotype was detected ten times or more. CDR3 loop: CASSLGGGGHNEQFF. The CDR3 DNA reads TGTGCCAGCAGCTTAGGGGGGGGAGGGCACAATGAGCAGTTCTTC. The chain joins TRBV7-6 to TRBJ2-1; 7 bases align to TRBD2. V was clipped by 1 base and J by 5 bases; unmatched bases: 5. CDR1 and CDR2 (germline): SGHVS, FNYEAQ. CDR3 length: 15 residues. The complete variable domain, with remaining parts taken from reference TRBV7-6 and TRBJ2-1, reads GAGVSQSPRYKVTKRGQDVALRCDPISGHVSLYWYRQALGQGPEFLTYFNYEAQQDKSGLPNDRFSAERPEGSISTLTIQRTEQRDSAMYRCASSLGGGGHNEQFFGPGTRLTVL.

This clonotype was recorded a few times. The chain couples TRBV29-1 to TRBJ1-1, with a tentative D call TRBD1 (5 bases). There are 14 residues in the CDR3. The V and J ends lost 5 bases and 1 base respectively, with 14 bases between them. CDR1 is SQVTM, CDR2 ANQGSEA, per germline. CDR3 sequence (DNA): TGCAGCGTTCATGACAGAAAGAAGAACACTGAAGCTTTCTTT. Protein sequence: CSVHDRKKNTEAFF. Full variable domain (outside the CDR3, taken from reference TRBV29-1 and TRBJ1-1): SAVISQKPSRDICQRGTSLTIQCQVDSQVTMMFWYRQQPGQSLTLIATANQGSEATYESGFVIDKFPISRPNLTFSTLTVSNMSPEDSSIYLCSVHDRKKNTEAFFGQGTRLTVV.

Remarks on this clonotype: This clone may be a read error of a much larger clone one base away. The chain combines TRBV9 with TRBJ2-7, with 9 nucleotides matching TRBD1. The length of the CDR3 is 15 residues. The germline V gene has CDR1 SGDLS and CDR2 YYNGEE. The CDR3 here is CACSVRTGDTYEQYF. CDR3 DNA: TGTGCCTGCAGCGTCCGGACAGGGGACACCTACGAGCAGTACTTC.

This clonotype was seen a few times. The V call is TRBV7-2, the J call TRBJ1-4, with D tentatively TRBD1 (6 bases). The V end lost 1 base, the J end lost 8 bases, and 14 bases lay between the germline ends. Germline V gene sequence: CDR1 SGHTA, CDR2 FQGNSA. The CDR3 covers 15 residues. The CDR3 nucleotides are TGTGCCAGCAGCTTAGTGAGGGGGACCGGGGAAAAACTGTTTTTT. Translated: CASSLVRGTGEKLFF. Using reference TRBV7-2 and TRBJ1-4 for the parts outside the CDR3, the full variable domain is GAGVSQSPSNKVTEKGKDVELRCDPISGHTALYWYRQSLGQGLEFLIYFQGNSAPDKSGLPSDRFSAERTGGSVSTLTIQRTQQEDSAVYLCASSLVRGTGEKLFFGSGTQLSVL.